The 5 T cell receptor beta chains below were found in one sample sequenced in a study of blood T cells in healthy people across ages. Through a sample-barcoded 5' primer and a J-beta primer mix, a second PCR was run for roughly 7 to 12 cycles. TCRdb re-analysed the 5' RACE reads in MiXCR, keeping a single row per CDR3 protein. The sample lists 1.5 million or so distinct CDR3 sequences; about 42% were seen once. The sequenced sample consisted of blood. Receptors originate from a woman aged 18-30 years in good health.

This clonotype showed up many times. The V gene is TRBV3-1, the J gene TRBJ2-7; tentatively, D is TRBD1 (6 bases). Germline V gene lookup returns CDR1 LGHDT and CDR2 YNNKEL (reference sequence). This CDR3 spans 18 amino acids. V was pared by 2 bases and J by 5 bases, with 25 bases between. CDR3 bases: TGTGCCAGCAGCCAAATACCACCGGGACACAGCTACAATGACGAGCAGTACTTC. Translating it yields CASSQIPPGHSYNDEQYF.

The V and J genes are TRBV25-1 and TRBJ2-1, with D uncertain. Trimming shortened V by 3 bases and J by 8 bases, and 17 bases separated the two germline ends. This CDR3 is built from 15 residues. From germline, CDR1 is MGHDK and CDR2 SYGVNS. This chain's CDR3 is CASSDPGDTGDEQFF. The DNA for the CDR3 is TGTGCCAGCAGTGACCCGGGCGATACTGGAGATGAGCAGTTCTTC. The whole variable domain, filled in from reference TRBV25-1 and TRBJ2-1, reads EADIYQTPRYLVIGTGKKITLECSQTMGHDKMYWYQQDPGMELHLIHYSYGVNSTEKGDLSSESTVSRIRTEHFPLTLESARPSHTSQYLCASSDPGDTGDEQFFGPGTRLTVL.

The chain uses TRBV29-1 and TRBJ1-5, with a tentative D call TRBD1 (5 bases). Germline values: CDR1 SQVTM, CDR2 ANQGSEA. Between the trimmed V and J ends, which lost 1 base and 0 bases, there was a span of 13 bases. The CDR3 has 16 residues. The CDR3 DNA is TGCAGCGTTGAAGTACAGGTCCTTAATAGCAATCAGCCCCAGCATTTT. This encodes CSVEVQVLNSNQPQHF.

This sequence joins TRBV4-3 and TRBJ1-6; maybe TRBD1 (5 bases). The germline V gene has CDR1 LGHNA and CDR2 YSLEER. The CDR3 is 16 residues long. V gave up 0 bases and J gave up 8 bases, with 14 bases separating them. CDR3 region: CASSQEQGGLDSPLHF. CDR3 sequence (DNA): TGCGCCAGCAGCCAAGAGCAGGGAGGTTTGGATTCACCCCTCCACTTT.

This chain joins TRBV6-5 and TRBJ2-5; the D gene could be TRBD1 or TRBD2 (5 bases each). The CDR3 has 15 amino acids. Germline V gene lookup returns CDR1 MNHEY and CDR2 SVGAGI. V was pared by 0 bases and J by 2 bases, with 10 bases between. CDR3 in DNA: TGTGCCAGCAGTTACTCTGACTGGGGGCAAGAGACCCAGTACTTC. It codes for CASSYSDWGQETQYF.